Sequencing of this TCR beta chain was carried out in a study of blood T cell repertoires in COVID-19. Unmatched junction bases numbered 4, after V lost 2 bases and J lost 4 bases. CDR3 size: 14 residues. Germline V CDR1 and CDR2: SEHNR, FQNEAQ (reference sequence). In the original processing: Estimation of nucleated cell counts was performed using reference gene primer amplification. Produced via immunoSEQ multiplex PCR; TCRdb's table is partial and in-frame only. D and trimming come from the DNA, and the V and J calls and clone size come from that table. The sample has some 62,000 clones; roughly 90% are singletons.

The chain links TRBV7-9 to TRBJ2-5; 7 positions agree with TRBD2. This receptor was taken from an elderly woman with acute or convalescent COVID-19. The source material was peripheral blood. In DNA form, the CDR3 reads TGTGCCAGCAGCTTACTGGCGGGGGTAGAGACCCAGTACTTC. Protein: CASSLLAGVETQYF.